This TCR beta chain was observed in a study of blood T cells in healthy people across ages (dated by TCRdb to 2015 to 2017). For the wider study: In model experiments, roughly one uniquely barcoded TCR beta cDNA molecule per two T cells was captured by template switching. Using deep sequencing normalized with unique cDNA molecular identifiers, the study measured how TCR beta repertoire diversity changes with age. The donors were split into four age groups: young (average 16 years), middle-aged (around 40), aged (about 56) and long-lived (approximately 89). To avoid experimental bias, donors of different ages were spread randomly across the sequencing lanes. For two donors (one aged 18 to 30 and one aged 80 or older), the study analyzed two additional independent replicas of 1 million unique cDNA reads from the same blood draw. The study at large found these results: Compared with the aged group, more naive CD4+ T cells, fewer expanded clones and increased TCR diversity were shown by the long-lived group, suggesting age selection. A strong correlation was found between observed TCR beta diversity and the percentage of naive T cells measured by flow cytometry. Because the CMV infection status of the donors was unknown, age-related changes in expanded clonotypes may potentially have been confounded. Estimates of total diversity from one million sequenced T cells were regarded as lower bounds and underestimates. As age increased, observed TCR beta diversity per million T cells dropped in a roughly linear way, and a significant reduction was already evident by age about 40. Bulk unsorted PBMC profiling prevented conclusive comparison of naive and antigen-experienced compartments.

The library relied on 5' RACE. Instrument used: Illumina HiSeq 2500. A second roughly 6 to 12 cycle PCR used a sample-barcoded 5' primer and a J-beta primer mix. A template-switch 5' adaptor carrying 12 random nucleotides introduced a unique molecular identifier onto each TCR beta cDNA molecule. Each sample yielded at least 2.5 million CDR3-containing paired-end reads. First-strand cDNA synthesis was performed from all RNA using the Mint cDNA synthesis kit, with priming by a TRBC-specific oligonucleotide. Following uracil-DNA glycosylase treatment, a first 18-cycle PCR with universal primers M1SS and BC2_uni_R was performed on all cDNA. In the paper's pipeline: For normalization, 1 million high-quality reads, each with a distinct molecular identifier, were randomly selected from each sample. Instead of being binned into consensus sequences, reads that shared molecular identifiers were thrown out. MiTCR, with a Q25 quality threshold and the strictest error-elimination algorithm, was used for CDR3 identification, clonotype clustering and error correction. Lower-bound total TCR beta diversity was estimated with a nonparametric unseen species model using Euler transformation. Through fastp at Q25 and MiXCR, TCRdb rebuilt clones from the public reads, retaining in-frame beta chains. Each CDR3 protein appears once, grouped with its most common genes and DNA. Clone size and V and J calls follow TCRdb, not the original study. The sample includes hundreds of thousands of distinct CDR3 sequences, with around 45% observed a single time. About a fifth of the sample belongs to the ten largest clones.

The 40 or so donors, aged roughly 6 to 90 years, were systemically healthy Caucasian individuals from Russia. Around 10 milliliters of peripheral blood were drawn from each donor into EDTA-treated Vacutainer tubes. PBMCs were isolated by Ficoll-Paque density-gradient centrifugation, with at least 6 million obtained per sample. Total RNA, at least 6 micrograms per sample, was extracted from PBMCs with Trizol reagent. Naive CD45RAhigh/CD27high T cell percentages were measured by flow cytometry on a PBMC aliquot from every donor. Note on this clonotype: Its target antigen remains unknown. Base qualities were left out, and no much larger clone turns up one base away.

This receptor was obtained from a man aged 55-75 years in good health. The sequenced material came from blood.

The CDR3 region has the sequence CASSSQLTGKNSSYERYF. The base sequence is TGTGCCAGCAGTTCCCAGTTGACCGGGAAAAATAGTTCCTACGAGCGGTACTTC. The rearranged chain carries TRBV27 and TRBJ2-4; the D gene is perhaps TRBD2, on 5 matching bases. V was cut back by 4 bases and J by 15 bases, leaving a gap of 34 bases between them. Reading from cysteine to phenylalanine, the CDR3 counts 18 amino acids. The only DNA kept is the CDR3, 54 bases in frame from the first base. The germline V gene (reference sequence) provides CDR1 MNHEY and CDR2 SMNVEV.